These T cell receptor beta chains were read from a single sample in a study of cytomegalovirus exposure and HLA in healthy donors. Sequencing used immunoSEQ multiplex PCR; TCRdb keeps in-frame clones, though not all of them. The data contain 140,000 or so clones, roughly 90% of them singletons. Specimen: PBMCs. All receptors come from a man aged 18 to 29 in good health and CMV-seropositive. Both conserved end residues are part of each CDR3. A D gene is named only where the DNA matches it firmly. Clone size is given for some rows only: seen once, a few or many times, or a class if the clone is expanded.

length	V	size	D	J	CDR3	DNA
16	TRBV5-6	NA	TRBD1	TRBJ2-7	CASSFVPGTGGYEQYF	TGTGCCAGCAGCTTTGTCCCCGGGACAGGGGGCTACGAGCAGTACTTC
15	TRBV28	NA	TRBD1	TRBJ1-2	CASSYSGTDSYGYTF	TGTGCCAGCAGTTATTCCGGGACAGACTCTTATGGCTACACCTTC
15	TRBV6-6	NA	TRBD2	TRBJ2-1	CASNQLALAYNEQFF	TGTGCCAGCAACCAACTAGCGTTGGCCTACAATGAGCAGTTCTTC
16	TRBV7-9	NA	NA	TRBJ1-3	CASSLSGPFSGNTIYF	TGTGCCAGCAGCTTATCGGGTCCCTTCTCTGGAAACACCATATATTTT
13	TRBV27	NA	NA	TRBJ2-1	CASSLTRVNEQFF	TGTGCCAGCAGTTTAACCAGGGTTAATGAGCAGTTCTTC
18	TRBV29-1	few	TRBD2	TRBJ2-1	CSVERSSGALSSYNEQFF	TGCAGCGTTGAGAGGTCTAGCGGGGCCCTAAGCTCCTACAATGAGCAGTTCTTC
14	TRBV5-1	NA	NA	TRBJ2-7	CASSFGLASYEQYF	TGCGCCAGCAGCTTTGGGCTAGCGTCCTACGAGCAGTACTTC
13	TRBV30	NA	TRBD1	TRBJ2-2	CAWRGGETGELFF	TGTGCCTGGAGAGGGGGCGAGACCGGGGAGCTGTTTTTT
14	TRBV6-5	NA	NA	TRBJ1-2	CASYGGLLNYGYTF	TGTGCCAGCTACGGGGGGCTACTTAACTATGGCTACACCTTC
16	TRBV18	few	TRBD2	TRBJ2-7	CASSPAGGGGSYEQYF	TGTGCCAGCTCACCGGCGGGAGGCGGCGGCTCCTACGAGCAGTACTTC
15	TRBV6-1	once	TRBD1	TRBJ2-7	CASTPDRGPSYEQYF	TGTGCCAGCACCCCGGACAGGGGGCCCTCCTACGAGCAGTACTTC
14	TRBV5-1	NA	NA	TRBJ1-1	CASSLGRSYTEAFF	TGCGCCAGCAGCTTGGGCAGGTCTTACACTGAAGCTTTCTTT
13	TRBV6-1	NA	TRBD1	TRBJ1-1	CASRTQGGTEAFF	TGTGCCAGCAGGACCCAGGGGGGCACTGAAGCTTTCTTT
13	TRBV6-5	once	NA	TRBJ1-1	CASRKTQGGEAFF	TGTGCCAGCCGTAAAACCCAGGGAGGGGAAGCTTTCTTT
17	TRBV4-2	once	TRBD1	TRBJ1-2	CASSSQPGDRGNYGYTF	TGTGCCAGCAGCTCACAACCGGGGGACAGGGGGAACTATGGCTACACCTTC
15	TRBV5-1	NA	TRBD2	TRBJ2-3	CASSFSGDRTDTQYF	TGCGCCAGCAGCTTTAGCGGGGACCGCACAGATACGCAGTATTTT